A selection of T cell receptor beta chains follows, all from one sample in a study of blood T cell repertoires in COVID-19. Assay used: immunoSEQ multiplex PCR; TCRdb lists only in-frame clones, some missing. The table has over 85,000 clones, over 60% seen once. The specimen was peripheral blood. Every receptor here comes from a woman of 80 years or more with active or convalescent COVID-19. Both conserved end residues are trimmed from each CDR3. A D gene is named only where the DNA matches it firmly. A clone size is listed for some rows: how often the clone was seen (once, few, many), or a class if it is expanded.

abundance	v_gene	d_gene	j_gene	CDR3aa
once	TRBV6-5	.	TRBJ2-3	ASSSRRTSYTDTQY
few	TRBV6-6	.	TRBJ2-7	ASSHTSYEQY
.	TRBV7-9	.	TRBJ1-1	ASSDTGYANTEAF
.	TRBV2	.	TRBJ2-1	ASSKLSRYNEQF
.	TRBV5-6	.	TRBJ1-3	ASSGQDTSGNTIY
.	TRBV28	TRBD1	TRBJ2-1	ASSTTGTGDYNEQF
few	TRBV15	.	TRBJ2-7	ATSRAPGHRYEQY
.	TRBV5-1	TRBD1	TRBJ1-2	ASSLVTGSGYT
.	TRBV7-2	.	TRBJ2-1	ASSLAEQSYNEQF
few	TRBV28	.	TRBJ2-2	ASSFQSNTGELF
.	TRBV2	TRBD2	TRBJ2-5	ASSEAWLAGGFPKRTQY
.	TRBV19	TRBD2	TRBJ2-1	ASSRGTSGGNYNEQF
.	TRBV2	.	TRBJ1-2	ASNTGYGYT
.	TRBV9	.	TRBJ2-6	ASSVSSSGANVLT
.	TRBV10-3	TRBD2	TRBJ2-2	AISDPSGNTGELF
.	TRBV7-2	.	TRBJ2-2	ASSLVRPHPGELF
.	TRBV28	.	TRBJ2-3	ASSPLRGEGSMQY
.	TRBV29-1	.	TRBJ1-1	SVHLYTEAF
.	TRBV5-1	TRBD2	TRBJ2-5	ASTLGGVGETQY
few	TRBV7-9	.	TRBJ2-1	ASSLAGDYYNEQF
.	TRBV6-5	.	TRBJ2-7	ASTQAGVGYEQY
.	TRBV13	TRBD2	TRBJ2-1	ASSNGLDSYNEQF
once	TRBV11-3	.	TRBJ2-5	ASSFGGMGETQY
.	TRBV27	.	TRBJ2-2	ATIVHGELF
once	TRBV3-1/TRBV3-2	.	TRBJ2-5	ASSGGSRETQY
.	TRBV29-1	TRBD2	TRBJ2-5	SLKTSGTETQY
.	TRBV20-1	TRBD1	TRBJ2-1	SASVVSEGATGEQF
.	TRBV11-3	TRBD2	TRBJ2-1	ASSLDGGLAGDNEQF
.	TRBV25-1	.	TRBJ2-5	ASSEYLAQGVETQY
.	TRBV19	TRBD2	TRBJ2-2	ASSIVWRLAGATGELF
.	TRBV10-2	TRBD2	TRBJ2-3	ASSESTAGGTQY
.	TRBV9	TRBD2	TRBJ2-1	ASSVARTSGSNEQF
.	TRBV21-1	.	TRBJ2-1	ASSKALLAGERDNEQF
.	TRBV5-8	.	TRBJ2-6	ASSPYGANVLT
.	TRBV28	.	TRBJ1-4	ASSSAGRGKLF
.	TRBV4-1	TRBD1	TRBJ1-1	ASSQMDRGLTEAF
.	TRBV5-1	TRBD2	TRBJ2-2	ASSFLAGDTGELF
.	TRBV7-8	.	TRBJ1-2	ASSDTLSWTVGYGYT
.	TRBV3-1/TRBV3-2	TRBD2	TRBJ2-1	ASSQALAGGGNEQF
.	TRBV2	.	TRBJ2-1	ASSGASEQF
.	TRBV28	TRBD2	TRBJ2-1	ASRGLAGYNEQF
few	TRBV18	.	TRBJ1-1	ASSPPGLMGTEAF
.	TRBV7-9	.	TRBJ2-1	ASSLTRYEQF
.	TRBV19	TRBD1	TRBJ1-5	AAGQGQRNQPQH
.	TRBV25-1	.	TRBJ1-3	ARPTTGINPGNTIY
once	TRBV4-1	.	TRBJ1-4	ASSQEWAGVVEKLF
.	TRBV6-1	.	TRBJ2-7	ASSEGRASRYYEQY
few	TRBV7-9	TRBD2	TRBJ2-7	ASSFPSGLAGVHEQY
once	TRBV11-1	TRBD2	TRBJ2-5	ASSLASGSGQETQY
.	TRBV6-5	TRBD1	TRBJ1-1	ASSYDRVTEAF
once	TRBV19	.	TRBJ1-1	ATDRAGMNTEAF
few	TRBV28	TRBD1	TRBJ2-1	ASYLGGQGDNEQF
few	TRBV7-2	.	TRBJ1-2	ASRFSGGTSYGYT
.	TRBV6-2/TRBV6-3	TRBD2	TRBJ2-7	ASSPLPGLAGGSYEQY
.	TRBV7-9	TRBD2	TRBJ2-5	ASSSTSGSGGLGETQY